These 11 T cell receptor beta chains share one sample of origin, sequenced in a study of CD8+CD57+ T cells in acquired aplastic anemia. TCR beta VDJ and CDR3 profiling used genomic DNA as template. Each CDR3 protein gets one entry after TCRdb re-called the reads with MiXCR. Here the sample spans approximately 160,000 distinct CDR3 sequences, about 45% being singletons. Only patients with CD8+CD57+ cell expansion on flow cytometry were chosen for sequencing. What was sequenced was sorted CD4+, CD8+, or CD8+CD57+ T cells (not recorded which) from PBMCs. These receptors originate from a human donor with aplastic anemia.

This rearrangement joins TRBV7-2 to TRBJ2-3, with a possible D match to TRBD1 (6 bases). Trimming cost V 5 bases and J 2 bases, with 11 bases left between them. This CDR3 contains 14 residues. CDR1 and CDR2 from the germline V gene are SGHTA and FQGNSA. The CDR3 DNA is TGTGCCAGCAGCCAACAGGGCTTCACAGATACGCAGTATTTT. This gives the protein CASSQQGFTDTQYF.

This clonotype turned up a few times. V gene TRBV19 combines with J gene TRBJ1-1; 7 nucleotides match TRBD1. Germline V gives CDR1 LNHDA, CDR2 SQIVND (reference sequence). The CDR3 consists of 15 residues. V lost 5 bases to trimming and J lost 1 base; unmatched junction nucleotides: 7. CDR3 loop: CASSAGGTANTEAFF. The CDR3 coding sequence is TGTGCCAGTAGTGCCGGCGGGACAGCGAACACTGAAGCTTTCTTT. Drawing the rest from reference TRBV19 and TRBJ1-1, the complete variable domain is DGGITQSPKYLFRKEGQNVTLSCEQNLNHDAMYWYRQDPGQGLRLIYYSQIVNDFQKGDIAEGYSVSREKKESFPLTVTSAQKNPTAFYLCASSAGGTANTEAFFGQGTRLTVV.

CDR3 sequence (DNA): TGTGCCAGCAGCTTAACTAGCGCGAACACCGGGGAGCTGTTTTTT. Its protein product is CASSLTSANTGELFF. This chain connects TRBV7-3 to TRBJ2-2, with D perhaps TRBD2 (5 bases). This CDR3 is 15 amino acids long. Trimming took 0 bases from V and 0 from J, leaving 5 bases between them. CDR1 is SGHTA, CDR2 FQGTGA, per germline.

CDR3 region: CSAWQQGTEAFF. The CDR3 DNA follows: TGCAGCGCTTGGCAACAGGGGACTGAAGCTTTCTTT. This chain links TRBV29-1 with TRBJ1-1; TRBD1 matches 7 bases. The V and J ends lost 7 bases and 5 bases, in that order; junction bases with no gene match: 7. The CDR3 runs to 12 residues. Germline CDR1 SQVTM, CDR2 ANQGSEA.

This clonotype was detected only a few times. V gene TRBV15 combines with J gene TRBJ1-4, with 7 bases identical to TRBD1. Germline CDR1 and CDR2: LNHNV and YYDKDF (reference sequence). Trimming took 5 bases from V and 7 from J; bases not matched to a gene: 4. This CDR3 contains 13 residues. In nucleotides, the CDR3 is TGTGCCACCAGCCCCCGGGACAGTGAAAAACTGTTTTTT. Its protein is CATSPRDSEKLFF.

CDR3: CATSSYGDATQYF. The CDR3 coding sequence is TGTGCCACCAGCAGTTACGGGGACGCTACTCAGTACTTC. The V gene is TRBV15, the J gene TRBJ2-7; D is tentatively TRBD1 or TRBD2 (5 bases each). The CDR3 loop spans 13 amino acids. Germline values: CDR1 LNHNV, CDR2 YYDKDF (reference sequence). The V and J ends lost 3 bases and 10 bases respectively, with 16 bases between them.

This clonotype was observed at least ten times. The gene calls are TRBV10-3 and TRBJ1-3; tentatively, D is TRBD1 (5 bases). From germline, CDR1 is ENHRY and CDR2 SYGVKD. V was cut by 6 bases and J by 0 bases, with 12 bases left in between. The CDR3 spans 15 residues. The CDR3 bases are TGTGCCATCAGCGATCAGAGGGGCTCTGGAAACACCATATATTTT. It specifies CAISDQRGSGNTIYF.

The V call is TRBV25-1, the J call TRBJ1-1; TRBD1 matches 8 bases. Looked up from germline, CDR1 is MGHDK and CDR2 is SYGVNS. With 7 bases clipped from V and 1 base from J, the junction kept 2 bases outside the gene matches. CDR3 length equals 13 residues. CDR3 sequence (DNA): TGTGCCAGCACAGGACAGGGGAACACTGAAGCTTTCTTT. It yields the protein CASTGQGNTEAFF.

Many counts were recorded for this clonotype. The rearrangement uses TRBV19 and TRBJ2-2, with a possible D match to TRBD2 (6 bases). This CDR3 comprises 17 residues. V dropped 1 base and J dropped 2 bases, with 14 bases sitting between them. Germline CDR1 LNHDA, CDR2 SQIVND (reference sequence). The CDR3 loop reads CASSIGFGGANTGELFF. The CDR3 DNA is TGTGCCAGTAGTATAGGATTCGGGGGTGCTAACACCGGGGAGCTGTTTTTT.

In its sample, this clonotype was seen many times. The chain employs TRBV20-1 and TRBJ1-2; no clear D. V was shortened by 0 bases and J by 2 bases, with 13 bases between the two germline ends. The CDR3 loop spans 15 amino acids. Germline CDR1 and CDR2: DFQATT and SNEGSKA (reference sequence). In DNA form, the CDR3 reads TGCAGTGCTAGAGAAGGGTGGCAGGACAACTATGGCTACACCTTC. Its protein is CSAREGWQDNYGYTF.

The rearrangement joins TRBV2 to TRBJ2-5; 11 positions agree with TRBD2. Germline lookup yields CDR1 SNHLY and CDR2 FYNNEI. The CDR3 extends over 14 amino acids. V gave up 4 bases and J gave up 2 bases; unmatched junction bases: 0. CDR3 sequence: CASSGLAGQETQYF. CDR3 nucleotides: TGTGCCAGCAGTGGACTAGCGGGGCAAGAGACCCAGTACTTC.